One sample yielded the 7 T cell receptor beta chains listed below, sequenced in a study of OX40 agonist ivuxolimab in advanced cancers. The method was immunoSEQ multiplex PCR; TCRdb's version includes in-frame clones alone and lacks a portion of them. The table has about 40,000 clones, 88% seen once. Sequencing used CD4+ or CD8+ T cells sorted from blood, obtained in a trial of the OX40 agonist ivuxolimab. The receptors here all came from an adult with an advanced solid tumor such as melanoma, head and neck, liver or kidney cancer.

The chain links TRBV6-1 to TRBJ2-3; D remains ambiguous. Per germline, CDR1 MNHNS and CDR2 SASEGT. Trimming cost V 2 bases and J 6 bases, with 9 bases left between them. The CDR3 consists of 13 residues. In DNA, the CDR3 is TGTGCCAGCAGTGAAATCGCCGTGGATACGCAGTATTTT. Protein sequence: CASSEIAVDTQYF.

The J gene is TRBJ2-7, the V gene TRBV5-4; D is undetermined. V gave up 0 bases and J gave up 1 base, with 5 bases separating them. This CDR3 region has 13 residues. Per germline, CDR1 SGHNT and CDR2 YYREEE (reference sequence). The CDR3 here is CASSLDRSYEQYF. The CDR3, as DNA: TGTGCCAGCAGCTTGGACAGATCCTACGAGCAGTACTTC. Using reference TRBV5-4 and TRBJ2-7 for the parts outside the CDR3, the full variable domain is ETGVTQSPTHLIKTRGQQVTLRCSSQSGHNTVSWYQQALGQGPQFIFQYYREEENGRGNFPPRFSGLQFPNYSSELNVNALELDDSALYLCASSLDRSYEQYFGPGTRLTVT.

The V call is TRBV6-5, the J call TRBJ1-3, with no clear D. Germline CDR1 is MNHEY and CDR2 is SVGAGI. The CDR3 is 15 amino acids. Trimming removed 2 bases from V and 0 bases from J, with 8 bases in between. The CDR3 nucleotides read TGTGCCAGCAGTTACACAGCCTACTCTGGAAACACCATATATTTT. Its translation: CASSYTAYSGNTIYF.

The CDR3 coding sequence is TGTGCCAGCAGCTTAGAGCGGGCCTACGAGCAGTACTTC. Protein sequence: CASSLERAYEQYF. V gene TRBV7-6 combines with J gene TRBJ2-7; a weak D match, TRBD2 (6 bases). Trimming took 1 base from V and 2 from J, leaving 6 bases between them. The CDR3 loop spans 13 amino acids. From germline, CDR1 is SGHVS and CDR2 FNYEAQ.

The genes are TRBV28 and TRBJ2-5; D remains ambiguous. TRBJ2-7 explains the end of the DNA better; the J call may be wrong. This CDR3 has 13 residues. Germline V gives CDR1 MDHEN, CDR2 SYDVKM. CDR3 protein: CASSFDGAYEQYF. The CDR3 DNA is TGTGCCAGCAGTTTTGACGGAGCCTACGAGCAGTACTTC.

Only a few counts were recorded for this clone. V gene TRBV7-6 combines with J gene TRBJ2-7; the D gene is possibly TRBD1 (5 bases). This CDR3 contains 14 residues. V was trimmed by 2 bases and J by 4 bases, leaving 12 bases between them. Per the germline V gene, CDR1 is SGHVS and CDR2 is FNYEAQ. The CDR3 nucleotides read TGTGCCAGCAGCTTACCGACAGACGGGTACGAGCAGTACTTC. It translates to CASSLPTDGYEQYF.

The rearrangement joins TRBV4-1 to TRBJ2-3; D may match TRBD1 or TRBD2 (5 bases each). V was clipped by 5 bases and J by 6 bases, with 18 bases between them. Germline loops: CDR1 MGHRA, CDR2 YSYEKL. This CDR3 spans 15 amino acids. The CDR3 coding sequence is TGCGCCAGCAGCTCTCGTAGGGGCGAGGGGGATACGCAGTATTTT. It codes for CASSSRRGEGDTQYF.